The clone carrying this T cell receptor beta chain was found once. This entry belongs to a study of blood T cell repertoires in COVID-19. Study-wide context: There were acute and convalescent COVID-19 samples, and they came from the United States, Italy and Spain. From T cells, B-cell-depleted T cells, or PBMCs came the material, which was cDNA or gDNA.

The authors' processing: Researchers report that nucleated cell counts were estimated from reference gene primer amplification. Some clones are missing from TCRdb's copy, which holds only in-frame ones; the method was immunoSEQ multiplex PCR. The DNA was the basis for D and trimming; V, J and clone size are from that table. The sample carries 150,000 to 200,000 clones, more than 65% recorded once. Germline values: CDR1 LGHNA, CDR2 YNFKEQ. The CDR3 totals 15 residues. V was shortened by 0 bases and J by 5 bases, with 10 bases between the two germline ends. Sequenced sample: peripheral blood. The genes are TRBV4-2 and TRBJ2-2; TRBD2 might be the D (5 bases). The sequence was collected from a woman older than 75 with acute or convalescent COVID-19. CDR3 region: CASSQESRVTGELFF. The DNA for the CDR3 is TGTGCCAGCAGCCAAGAGTCGCGGGTAACCGGGGAGCTGTTTTTT.